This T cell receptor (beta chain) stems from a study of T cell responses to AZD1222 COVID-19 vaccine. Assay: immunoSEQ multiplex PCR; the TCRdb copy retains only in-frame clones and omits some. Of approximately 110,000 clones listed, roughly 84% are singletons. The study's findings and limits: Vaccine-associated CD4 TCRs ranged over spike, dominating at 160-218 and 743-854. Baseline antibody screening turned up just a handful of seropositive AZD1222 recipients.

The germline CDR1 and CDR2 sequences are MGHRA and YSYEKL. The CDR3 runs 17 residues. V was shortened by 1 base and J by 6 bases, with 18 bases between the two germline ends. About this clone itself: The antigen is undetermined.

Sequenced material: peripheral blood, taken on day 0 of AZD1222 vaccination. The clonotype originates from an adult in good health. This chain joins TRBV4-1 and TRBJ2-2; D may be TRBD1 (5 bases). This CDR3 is CASSQASDRGPAGELFF. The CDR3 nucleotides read TGCGCCAGCAGCCAAGCGTCCGACAGAGGCCCAGCCGGGGAGCTGTTTTTT.